The 12 T cell receptor beta chains in this list originate from one sample, sequenced in a study of identical twins (dated by TCRdb to between 2015 and 2016). The library was prepared using 5' RACE. TCRdb records Illumina HiSeq 2000 as the sequencer. The public reads were quality trimmed at Q25 with fastp and then assembled into clones with MiXCR by TCRdb, keeping productive beta chains. Each CDR3 protein gets just one entry, which takes the most common genes and DNA from the rows behind it. Present in this sample are roughly 260,000 distinct CDR3 sequences, approximately 6.8% of which were seen just once. The top ten clonotypes cover approximately 5.4% of the sample. These data also featured in a second study, about yellow fever vaccine responses in identical twins.

The sample was CD8+ T cells sorted from blood. The receptors stem from a woman younger than 35 in good health.

Ten or more counts support this clonotype. This chain joins TRBV6-2 or TRBV6-3 and TRBJ2-1, with a possible D match to TRBD2 (7 bases). The CDR3 is 14 residues long. Germline values: CDR1 MNHEY, CDR2 SVGEGT. V was trimmed by 8 bases and J by 4 bases, leaving 15 bases between them. The CDR3 nucleotides are TGTGCCAGCGATTTAGGGGGGGAATACAATGAGCAGTTCTTC. This encodes CASDLGGEYNEQFF.

This clonotype was counted at least ten times. The chain uses TRBV11-2 and TRBJ2-7; D gene uncertain. The germline CDR1 and CDR2 sequences are SGHAT and FQNNGV. The V and J ends lost 2 bases and 5 bases respectively, with 10 bases between them. The CDR3 spans 13 residues. CDR3 DNA: TGTGCCAGCAGCTTATCTAGTGTCCACGAGCAGTACGTC. It is translated as CASSLSSVHEQYV.

This clonotype came up many times. This rearrangement joins TRBV20-1 to TRBJ2-7, with 8 positions matching TRBD2. The V gene's germline CDR1 is DFQATT and CDR2 SNEGSKA (reference sequence). The CDR3 totals 14 residues. After removal of 6 bases from V and 3 bases from J, the junction contained 10 bases not matched to a gene. The CDR3 nucleotides are TGCAGTGCCCAGACTAGCGAATCGTACTACGAGCAGTACGTC. Residues: CSAQTSESYYEQYV.

The gene calls are TRBV6-1 and TRBJ2-1, with 7 positions matching TRBD1. Trimming removed 6 bases from V and 4 bases from J; junction bases left unmatched: 6. Per the germline V gene, CDR1 is MNHNS and CDR2 is SASEGT. CDR3 size: 14 residues. This chain's CDR3 is CASSHRDSYNEQFF. CDR3 DNA: TGTGCCAGCAGCCATCGGGACAGTTACAATGAGCAGTTCTTC.

This clonotype was seen repeatedly, ten times or more. V gene TRBV29-1 combines with J gene TRBJ1-1, with TRBD1 matching 7 bases. CDR3 length: 12 amino acids. Per the germline V gene, CDR1 is SQVTM and CDR2 is ANQGSEA. Trimming at V came to 5 bases and at J to 4 bases, leaving 4 bases not matched to a gene. The CDR3 here is CSVLQGPTEAFF. The CDR3 nucleotides are TGCAGCGTTCTACAGGGGCCCACTGAAGCTTTCTTT.

The V and J genes are TRBV10-2 and TRBJ2-1, with D perhaps TRBD1 (5 bases). The CDR3 consists of 12 residues. V shed 8 bases and J shed 4 bases, with 9 bases lying between them. Germline lookup yields CDR1 WSHSY and CDR2 SAAADI. The CDR3 reads CASGQGYNEQFF. CDR3 nucleotide sequence: TGCGCCAGCGGGCAGGGATACAATGAGCAGTTCTTC.

A note on this clonotype: At one of its ends the junction is not consistent with the germline gene, which may arise from a read error. Here the CDR3 reads CASGEGTSGAYEQYF. Written as DNA, the CDR3 is TGTGCCAGCGGTGAGGGGACTAGCGGGGCCTACGAGCAGTACTTC. The chain carries TRBV2 and TRBJ2-7; TRBD2 aligns across 13 bases. The length of the CDR3 is 15 residues. Germline lookup yields CDR1 SNHLY and CDR2 FYNNEI.

The rearrangement uses TRBV7-8 and TRBJ2-1; D possibly corresponds to TRBD1 (5 bases). Trimming pared 3 bases from V and 5 bases from J, leaving 11 bases between. Germline V CDR1 and CDR2: SGHVS, FQNEAQ. This CDR3 has 14 residues. The CDR3 nucleotides read TGTGCCAGCAGCTTTGGGTCAGGGCACAATGAGCAGTTCTTC. Protein: CASSFGSGHNEQFF.

This clonotype was counted many times. The genes are TRBV18 and TRBJ1-1; D may be TRBD1 (6 bases). Trimming removed 0 bases from V and 0 bases from J, with 14 bases in between. Germline CDR1 KGHSH, CDR2 LQKENI. The CDR3 spans 17 residues. The CDR3 bases are TGTGCCAGCTCACCACCCCCATCCACAGGGATGAACACTGAAGCTTTCTTT. It specifies CASSPPPSTGMNTEAFF.

This clonotype has a count of ten or more. The chain couples TRBV27 to TRBJ2-2, with D tentatively TRBD2 (5 bases). This CDR3 has 15 residues. V shed 6 bases and J shed 2 bases, with 13 bases lying between them. The germline V gene has CDR1 MNHEY and CDR2 SMNVEV (reference sequence). CDR3 sequence (DNA): TGTGCCAGCAGGGAAGAGGGCTACAACACCGGGGAGCTGTTTTTT. This gives the protein CASREEGYNTGELFF.

This clonotype was seen ten or more times. This chain connects TRBV15 to TRBJ2-1; TRBD2 is a possible D gene (6 bases). Per germline, CDR1 LNHNV and CDR2 YYDKDF (reference sequence). The CDR3 contains 12 residues. V lost 7 bases and J 4 bases, leaving 8 bases between the germline ends. The CDR3 protein is CATTEGYNEQFF. The DNA for the CDR3 is TGTGCCACCACGGAGGGGTACAATGAGCAGTTCTTC.

This clonotype was counted ten times or more. The V call is TRBV12-3 or TRBV12-4, the J call TRBJ1-4; D gene uncertain. This CDR3 contains 12 residues. Trimming shortened V by 5 bases and J by 8 bases, and 9 bases separated the two germline ends. CDR3 in DNA: TGTGCCAGCAGTCTTCAGACCGAAAAACTGTTTTTT. Residues: CASSLQTEKLFF.